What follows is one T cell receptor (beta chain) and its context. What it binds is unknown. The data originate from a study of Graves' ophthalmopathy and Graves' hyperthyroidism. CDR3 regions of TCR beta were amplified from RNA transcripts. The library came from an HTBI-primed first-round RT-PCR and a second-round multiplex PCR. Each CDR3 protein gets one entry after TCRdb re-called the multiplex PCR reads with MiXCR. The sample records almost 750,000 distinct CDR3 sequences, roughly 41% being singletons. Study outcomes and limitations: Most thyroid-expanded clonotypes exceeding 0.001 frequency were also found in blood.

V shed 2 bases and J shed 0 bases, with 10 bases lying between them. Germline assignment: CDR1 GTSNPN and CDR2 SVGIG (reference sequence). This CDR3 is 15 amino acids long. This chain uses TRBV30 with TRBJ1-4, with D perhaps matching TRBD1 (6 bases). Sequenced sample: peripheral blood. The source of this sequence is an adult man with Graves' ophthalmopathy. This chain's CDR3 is CAWSKGQSTNEKLFF. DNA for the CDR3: TGTGCCTGGAGTAAAGGACAGTCAACTAATGAAAAACTGTTTTTT.